This paragraph reports one TCR beta chain. These data originate in a study of T cell responses to AZD1222 COVID-19 vaccine. The assay was immunoSEQ multiplex PCR, and TCRdb's table has in-frame clones only and misses some. Of 95,000 to 100,000 clones listed, 85% to 90% were seen once; the top ten hold around 1.5%. The CDR3 sequence is 16 residues long. Per germline, CDR1 SGHRS and CDR2 YFSETQ. The junction had 4 bases not matched to a gene; V was cut back by 0 bases and J by 3 bases. This TCR derives from an adult in good health. The material sequenced was peripheral blood, taken on day 0 of AZD1222 vaccination. The chain employs TRBV5-1 and TRBJ2-2, with 8 bases aligning to TRBD1. CDR3 sequence reads: CASSLVQGADTGELFF. The CDR3 coding sequence is TGCGCCAGCAGCTTGGTTCAGGGGGCAGACACCGGGGAGCTGTTTTTT.